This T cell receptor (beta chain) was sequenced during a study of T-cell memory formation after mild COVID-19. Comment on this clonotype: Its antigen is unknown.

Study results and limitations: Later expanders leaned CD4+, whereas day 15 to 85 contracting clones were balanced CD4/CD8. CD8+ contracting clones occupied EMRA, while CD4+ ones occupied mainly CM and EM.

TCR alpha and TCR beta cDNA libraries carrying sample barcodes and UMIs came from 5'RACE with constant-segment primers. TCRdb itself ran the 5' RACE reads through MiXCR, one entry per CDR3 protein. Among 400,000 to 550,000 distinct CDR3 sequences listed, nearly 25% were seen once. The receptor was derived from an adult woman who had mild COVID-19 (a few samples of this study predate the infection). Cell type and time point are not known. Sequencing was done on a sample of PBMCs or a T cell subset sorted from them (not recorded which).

CDR3 sequence: CASSLGLGLAGQETQYF. CDR3 nucleotides: TGCGCCAGCAGCTTGGGGCTGGGACTAGCGGGCCAAGAGACCCAGTACTTC. The genes are TRBV5-1 and TRBJ2-5; the match to TRBD2 covers 12 bases. The CDR3 contains 17 residues. Trimming at V came to 0 bases and at J to 1 base, leaving 4 bases not matched to a gene. Germline assignment: CDR1 SGHRS and CDR2 YFSETQ.